This T cell receptor beta chain was sequenced for a study of regulatory T cells in long-lasting Graves disease. Whole-study findings and limits: Peripheral blood, not thyroid tissue, was the sole material studied.

Both iRepertoire HTBI primers and Arm-PCR of CDR3 regions were used to build the TCR beta libraries. TCRdb redid the calling of the multiplex PCR reads with MiXCR, one entry per CDR3 protein. The table lists some 340,000 distinct CDR3 sequences, more than 20% of them singletons. The time point is: persistent/refractory GD, antithyroid drugs over 5 years with positive TRAb. RNA isolated from PBMCs was used to make the TCR library. Graves' disease diagnosis used American Thyroid Association guidelines. Patients came from an endocrinology department in Xi'an, China. Concerning this clonotype: Its antigen is unidentified.

The clonotype comes from a woman between 40 and 50 years old with Graves disease. Sample: peripheral blood mononuclear cells (PBMCs), taken when the disease was refractory, from a patient treated with antithyroid drugs.

The CDR3 is CASSTTIGETQYF. CDR3 nucleotide sequence: TGTGCCAGCAGCACTACTATAGGGGAGACCCAGTACTTC. The V gene is TRBV7-3, the J gene TRBJ2-5; unclear D gene. The V gene's germline CDR1 is SGHTA and CDR2 FQGTGA. CDR3 length: 13 residues. The V end was cut by 5 bases, the J end by 5 bases, with 12 bases between.